This paragraph covers one T cell receptor beta chain sequence. The source of the sample is a study of blood T cell repertoires in COVID-19. The CDR3 runs to 19 residues. Trimming removed 2 bases from V and 0 bases from J; junction bases left unmatched: 10. Germline V gives CDR1 SNHLY, CDR2 FYNNEI. Repertoires were generated with immunoSEQ multiplex PCR, while TCRdb's copy carries only in-frame clones and drops some. The repertoire has 150,000 to 200,000 clones, roughly 85% of them found once; the top ten carry around 9.5%. The TCR was taken from a woman younger than 30 who had recovered from COVID-19. Sequencing used PBMCs or T cells enriched from blood (not recorded which). The chain recombines TRBV2 with TRBJ1-6, with TRBD1 identical over 7 bases. The CDR3 is CASSELQGYESSYNSPLHF. In nucleotides, the CDR3 is TGTGCCAGCAGTGAACTACAGGGGTATGAGAGCTCCTATAATTCACCCCTCCACTTT.